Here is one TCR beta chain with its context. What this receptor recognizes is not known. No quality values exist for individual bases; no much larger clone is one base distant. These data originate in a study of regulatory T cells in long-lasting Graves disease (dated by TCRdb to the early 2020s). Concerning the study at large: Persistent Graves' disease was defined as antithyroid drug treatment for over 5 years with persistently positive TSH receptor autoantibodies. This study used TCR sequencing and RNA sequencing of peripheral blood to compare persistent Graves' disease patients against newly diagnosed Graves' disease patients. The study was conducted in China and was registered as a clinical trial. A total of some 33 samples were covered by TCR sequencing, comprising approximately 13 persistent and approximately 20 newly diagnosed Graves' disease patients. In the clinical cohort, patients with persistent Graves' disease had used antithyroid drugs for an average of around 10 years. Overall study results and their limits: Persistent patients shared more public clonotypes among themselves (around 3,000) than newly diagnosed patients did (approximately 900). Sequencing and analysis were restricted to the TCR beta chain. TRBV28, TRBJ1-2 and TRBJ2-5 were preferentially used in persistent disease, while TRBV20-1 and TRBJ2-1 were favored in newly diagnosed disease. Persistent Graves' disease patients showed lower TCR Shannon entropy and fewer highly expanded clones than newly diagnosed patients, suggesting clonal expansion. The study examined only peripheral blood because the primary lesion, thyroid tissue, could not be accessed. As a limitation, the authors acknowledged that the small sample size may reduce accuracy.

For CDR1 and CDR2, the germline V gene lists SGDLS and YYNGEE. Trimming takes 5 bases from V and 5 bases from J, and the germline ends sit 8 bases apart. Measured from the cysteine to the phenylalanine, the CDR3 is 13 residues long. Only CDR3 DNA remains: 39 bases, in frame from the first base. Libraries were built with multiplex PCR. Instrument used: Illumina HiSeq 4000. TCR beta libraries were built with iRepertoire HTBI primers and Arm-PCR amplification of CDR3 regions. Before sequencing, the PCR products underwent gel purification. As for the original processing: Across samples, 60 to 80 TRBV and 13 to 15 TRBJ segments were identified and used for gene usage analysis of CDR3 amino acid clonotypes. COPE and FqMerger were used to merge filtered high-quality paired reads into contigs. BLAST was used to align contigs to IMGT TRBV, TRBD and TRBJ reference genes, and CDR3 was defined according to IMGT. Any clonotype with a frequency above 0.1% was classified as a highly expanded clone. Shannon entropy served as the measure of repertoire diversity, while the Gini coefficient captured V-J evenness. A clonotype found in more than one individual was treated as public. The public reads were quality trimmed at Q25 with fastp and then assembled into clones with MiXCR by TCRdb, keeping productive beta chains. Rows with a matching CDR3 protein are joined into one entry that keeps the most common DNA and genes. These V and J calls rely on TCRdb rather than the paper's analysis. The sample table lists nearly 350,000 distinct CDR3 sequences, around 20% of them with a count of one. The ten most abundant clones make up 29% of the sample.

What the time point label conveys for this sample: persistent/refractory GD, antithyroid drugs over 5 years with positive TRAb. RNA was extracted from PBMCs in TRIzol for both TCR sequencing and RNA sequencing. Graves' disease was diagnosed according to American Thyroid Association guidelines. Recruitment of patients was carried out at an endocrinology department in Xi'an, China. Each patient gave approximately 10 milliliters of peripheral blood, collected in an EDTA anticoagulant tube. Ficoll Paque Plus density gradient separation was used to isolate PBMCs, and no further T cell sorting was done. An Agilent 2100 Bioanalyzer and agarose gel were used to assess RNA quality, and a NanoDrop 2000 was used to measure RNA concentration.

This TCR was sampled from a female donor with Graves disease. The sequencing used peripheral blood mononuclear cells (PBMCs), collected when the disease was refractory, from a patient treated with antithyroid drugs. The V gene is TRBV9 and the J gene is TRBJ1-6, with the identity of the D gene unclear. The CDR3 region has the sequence CASRRLDNSPLHF. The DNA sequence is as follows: TGTGCCAGCAGACGACTGGATAATTCACCCCTCCACTTT.